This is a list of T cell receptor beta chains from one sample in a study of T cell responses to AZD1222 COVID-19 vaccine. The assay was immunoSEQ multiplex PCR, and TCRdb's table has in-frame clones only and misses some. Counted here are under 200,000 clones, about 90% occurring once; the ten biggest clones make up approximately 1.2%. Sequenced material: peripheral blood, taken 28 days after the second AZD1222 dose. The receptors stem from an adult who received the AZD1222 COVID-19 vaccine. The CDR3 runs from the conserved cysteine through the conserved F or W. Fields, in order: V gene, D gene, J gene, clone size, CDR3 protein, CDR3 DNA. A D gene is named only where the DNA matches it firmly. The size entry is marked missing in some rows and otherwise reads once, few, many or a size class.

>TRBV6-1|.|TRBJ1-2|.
CASSEVLFTNYGYTF
TGTGCCAGCAGTGAAGTCCTCTTTACTAACTATGGCTACACCTTC
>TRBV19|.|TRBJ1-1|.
CASRRGSWGEAFF
TGTGCCAGTAGAAGGGGGTCCTGGGGTGAAGCTTTCTTT
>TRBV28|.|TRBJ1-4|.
CASSLPLDRSNEKLFF
TGTGCCAGCAGCCTACCCCTCGACAGGAGTAATGAAAAACTGTTTTTT
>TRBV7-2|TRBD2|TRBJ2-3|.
CASSLVPLSGGSTDTQYF
TGTGCCAGCAGCTTAGTTCCCCTTAGCGGGGGGTCCACAGATACGCAGTATTTT
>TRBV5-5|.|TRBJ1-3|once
CASSQADTGIGNTIYF
TGTGCCAGCAGCCAAGCAGACACAGGGATTGGAAACACCATATATTTT
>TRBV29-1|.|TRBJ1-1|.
CSVLGQQNTEAFF
TGCAGCGTTCTAGGACAACAGAACACTGAAGCTTTCTTT
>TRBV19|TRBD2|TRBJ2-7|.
CASSDSLAGVYF
TGTGCCAGTAGTGACAGCCTAGCGGGAGTGTACTTC
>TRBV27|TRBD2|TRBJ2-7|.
CASSLSSPGLGYEQYF
TGTGCCAGCAGTTTATCGTCCCCGGGACTAGGCTACGAGCAGTACTTC
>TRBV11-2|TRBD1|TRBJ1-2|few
CASSLDRGTGNYGYTF
TGTGCCAGCAGCTTAGATCGGGGGACAGGGAACTATGGCTACACCTTC
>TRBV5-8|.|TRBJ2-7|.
CASSSNLGTFGYEQYF
TGTGCCAGCAGCTCAAATTTAGGAACATTTGGGTACGAGCAGTACTTC
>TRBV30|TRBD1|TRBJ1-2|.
CAWSGDSTPYGYTF
TGTGCCTGGAGTGGGGACAGTACCCCCTATGGCTACACCTTC
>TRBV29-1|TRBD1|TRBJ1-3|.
CSVRTGGAPGNTIYF
TGCAGCGTAAGGACAGGGGGCGCACCTGGAAACACCATATATTTT
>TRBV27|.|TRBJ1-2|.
CASTGASTSLYGYTF
TGTGCCAGCACCGGGGCCTCGACCTCCCTCTATGGCTACACCTTC
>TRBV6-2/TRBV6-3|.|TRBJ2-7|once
CASSYLPTYEQYF
TGTGCCAGCAGTTACCTCCCCACCTACGAGCAGTACTTC
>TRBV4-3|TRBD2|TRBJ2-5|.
CASSRSLAEETQYF
TGCGCCAGCAGCCGCTCACTAGCGGAAGAGACCCAGTACTTC
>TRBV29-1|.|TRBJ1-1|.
CSVRDGTEAFF
TGCAGCGTTCGTGATGGCACTGAAGCTTTCTTT
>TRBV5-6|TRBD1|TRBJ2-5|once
CASSRPGQGTWTQYF
TGTGCCAGCAGTCGTCCGGGACAGGGGACCTGGACCCAGTACTTC
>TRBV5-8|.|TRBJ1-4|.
CASSQYLRGLDNEKLFF
TGTGCCAGCAGCCAATATCTACGGGGGCTCGATAATGAAAAACTGTTTTTT
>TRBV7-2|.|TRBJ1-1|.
CASSLGPMNTEAFF
TGTGCCAGCAGCTTAGGTCCTATGAACACTGAAGCTTTCTTT
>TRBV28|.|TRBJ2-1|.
CASSSGGFEQFF
TGTGCCAGCAGCTCAGGGGGGTTTGAGCAGTTCTTC
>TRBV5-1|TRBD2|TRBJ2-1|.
CASSPLAGGGREQFF
TGCGCCAGCAGCCCCCTAGCGGGTGGAGGCCGTGAGCAGTTCTTC
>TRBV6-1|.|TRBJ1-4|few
CASSEVRAGVNEKLFF
TGTGCCAGCAGTGAAGTTCGTGCAGGGGTTAATGAAAAACTGTTTTTT
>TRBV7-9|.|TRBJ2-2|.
CASSLEGHTGELFF
TGTGCCAGCAGCTTAGAGGGCCACACCGGGGAGCTGTTTTTT
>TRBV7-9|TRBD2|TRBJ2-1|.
CASSWTSGTPYNEQFF
TGTGCCAGCAGCTGGACTAGCGGAACTCCCTACAATGAGCAGTTCTTC
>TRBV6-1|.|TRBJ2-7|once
CASSERGAFLEQYF
TGTGCCAGCAGTGAAAGGGGAGCTTTCCTCGAGCAGTACTTC